Sequencing of this T cell receptor (beta chain) was carried out in a study of beta chain features in type 1 diabetes. Sorted populations all had greater than 98% purity. V shed 5 bases and J 4 bases; nucleotides not matched to a gene: 4. CDR1 and CDR2 from the germline V gene are SEHNR and FQNEAQ (reference sequence). CDR3 length: 14 residues. About this clone: Its specificity is not known. This sample also contains other DNA sequences that code for the same CDR3.

Points from the study as a whole: Patients with Type 1 diabetes showed moderately but significantly shorter TCRB CDR3s in all four CD4+ subsets. Insertions were fewer and deletions more numerous at VDJ junctions in type 1 diabetes patients.

The authors reverse transcribed all of the isolated RNA, so sequencing captured expressed TCRB transcripts. Some clones are missing from TCRdb's copy, which holds only in-frame ones; the method was immunoSEQ multiplex PCR. The sample comprises hundreds of thousands of clones, under 15% of which are singletons, and 0.022% rests with the top ten. This chain connects TRBV7-9 to TRBJ1-1; the match to TRBD1 covers 10 bases. The source of this sequence is a man aged 18 to 29 with type 1 diabetes. Sample: naive CD4+ T cells from blood. The CDR3: CASSPGQGSTEAFF. CDR3 bases: TGTGCCAGCAGCCCGGGACAGGGGAGCACTGAAGCTTTCTTT.